Listed here are 3 T cell receptor beta chains from one sample, sequenced in a study of cytomegalovirus exposure and HLA in healthy donors. Primers for the PCR totalled 60 Vbeta and 13 Jbeta. TCRdb's table, derived via immunoSEQ multiplex PCR, lists solely in-frame clones and lacks some. This table holds approximately 150,000 clones, about four fifths found once. Sample: PBMCs. These receptors were taken from a man younger than 45 in good health and CMV-seropositive.

The CDR3 protein is CASSSGQTQALHEQYF. The CDR3, as DNA: TGCGCCAGCAGCTCGGGACAGACCCAAGCTCTCCACGAGCAGTACTTC. This sequence joins TRBV5-1 and TRBJ2-7; 7 bases agree with TRBD1. Germline V gives CDR1 SGHRS, CDR2 YFSETQ. The length of the CDR3 is 16 residues. V gave up 3 bases and J gave up 5 bases; unmatched junction bases: 14.

The J gene is TRBJ2-5, the V gene TRBV25-1; 8 bases line up with TRBD1. J lost 4 bases, V lost 5 bases, and 9 bases had no gene match. The CDR3 is made up of 15 amino acids. Germline V gene data show CDR1 as MGHDK and CDR2 as SYGVNS. The CDR3 DNA is TGTGCCAGCAGTTTCTCCGGGACAGGCTCAGAGACCCAGTACTTC. Translation: CASSFSGTGSETQYF.

The chain links TRBV5-1 to TRBJ2-7, with 9 bases lining up with TRBD2. Germline V gene lookup returns CDR1 SGHRS and CDR2 YFSETQ. Trimming at V came to 0 bases and at J to 0 bases, leaving 1 base not matched to a gene. CDR3 length equals 15 residues. The CDR3 spells CASSLDSGSSYEQYF. Here the CDR3 DNA reads TGCGCCAGCAGCTTGGATAGCGGGAGCTCCTACGAGCAGTACTTC.